This T cell receptor beta chain was identified in a study of T cell responses to AZD1222 COVID-19 vaccine (dated by TCRdb to about 2021). With regard to the full study: AZD1222 recipients with second doses at about 4 weeks or about 12 weeks were pooled, because spike-specific TCR depth and breadth did not differ between schedules. TCR sequencing covered 233 trial participants: about 210 given two doses of AZD1222 and about 26 given two doses of MenACWY control vaccine. Enrollment into the trials was organized by age into subgroups of 18-55, 56-69 and 70-plus years, and those subgroups contained approximately 150, 30 and 60 TCR-sequenced participants, respectively. Summary of the overall study and its limitations: Epitopes outside the regions mutated in the B.1.351 and B.1.1.7 variants were reportedly recognized by nearly half of the unique spike-specific TCRs. After two AZD1222 doses, both the breadth and the depth of spike-specific TCRs were significantly higher than at day 0 and than in MenACWY recipients. Most participants were white British and females outnumbered males, and the authors suggested that clonal diversity may have been underestimated. The whole spike protein was spanned by vaccine-associated CD4 TCRs, and dominant responses were seen in regions 160-218 and 743-854. Because no day 14 peak-response samples were available, repertoires were characterized only after the peak T cell response. Only five or six AZD1222 recipients were SARS-CoV-2 seropositive at baseline, limiting conclusions about previously exposed vaccinees. The 56-69-year group was small, and its depth increase did not reach significance, likely because of low power.

The time point tag for this specimen amounts to: baseline before first vaccination. Vaccinee samples were obtained from the UK trials COV001 and COV002, which included a single-blind randomized controlled phase 2/3 trial of AZD1222 (ChAdOx1 nCoV-19) in healthy adults. Trial participant PBMC samples were collected at day 0 and day 28 after the second dose for TCRbeta chain sequencing. About this clone: This clone's antigen is unknown. Per-nucleotide qualities are absent, and no much larger clonotype sits a single base away.

The CDR3 regions of human TCRbeta chains were subjected to immunosequencing. On the study's bioinformatics: Repertoire TCRs were matched against a reference library of SARS-CoV-2-specific TCRs generated with the MIRA antigen-specificity platform. Breadth was defined as the fraction of unique TCRs that were SARS-CoV-2-associated. Depth was defined as the fraction of total T cells that were SARS-CoV-2-associated. Using the MIRA data, every spike-specific TCR was mapped to the spike region that the TCR reacted to and assigned to either a CD4 or a CD8 class. Log10-transformed breadth and depth values were compared by one-way ANOVA with Sidak's multiple comparisons tests. TCRdb took over this immuneACCESS table, retaining in-frame rearrangements with V and J assigned. Such tables are incomplete; in checked studies, under half of the missing clones stem from an unresolved V gene, and the remainder is unexplained. Clone size and V and J calls were adopted from that table, with D and trimming inferred from the DNA. Within this sample are some 140,000 clones, with 80% to 95% of them counted one time only. The ten largest account for 2.8% of the sample.

The sample was peripheral blood, taken on day 0 of AZD1222 vaccination. This receptor was taken from an adult in good health.

CDR3 sequence: CSARGVYEQYF. The DNA sequence is given as TGCAGTGCTAGAGGGGTTTACGAGCAGTACTTC. The rearranged chain carries TRBV20-1 and TRBJ2-7; the D gene cannot be resolved reliably. The germline V gene (reference sequence) specifies DFQATT as CDR1 and SNEGSKA as CDR2. There are 11 amino acids in the CDR3, from cysteine to phenylalanine inclusive. CDR3 DNA only is kept here, 33 bases in frame from base 1. The trim is 1 base for V and 4 bases for J, with a gap of 5 bases between the germline ends.